Included here is one T cell receptor beta chain sequence, with context. This sample is drawn from a study of blood T cell repertoires in COVID-19. Germline V gene sequence: CDR1 SGHRS, CDR2 YFSETQ. Trimming took 0 bases from V and 0 from J, leaving 12 bases between them. This CDR3 region has 16 residues. Per the original data handling: Reference gene primer amplification in the assay estimated nucleated cell counts. Data came from immunoSEQ multiplex PCR; TCRdb stores just in-frame clones and leaves some out. V and J calls plus clone size are reproduced from that table; the DNA served to infer D and trimming. The sample comprises some 200,000 clones, approximately 94% of which are singletons, and about 0.76% rests with the top ten.

The sequence derives from a man aged 30 to 39 with COVID-19, enrolled during active disease. The chain recombines TRBV5-1 with TRBJ1-1; TRBD1 might be the D (6 bases). Sequencing input: peripheral blood. CDR3 DNA sequence: TGCGCCAGCAGCTTGGGGACAGAGATCTTGAACACTGAAGCTTTCTTT. Amino acids: CASSLGTEILNTEAFF.